The following is a TCR beta chain sequence with its context. At least ten counts were recorded for this clonotype. Its specific antigen is unknown. The input lacks base qualities; no much larger clone sits a single base away. Library preparation employed RACE. Sequencing used a NextSeq 500. Library preparation attached unique molecular identifiers to individual cDNA molecules for quantitative, reproducible TCR counting. For every blood RNA sample, sequencing covered both the TCR alpha and TCR beta chains. As for how the authors treated the data: The median number of TCRs per sample was approximately 96,000, ranging from about 20,000 to 690,600. The Decombinator software suite was used to annotate V, J and CDR3 in the TCR reads. For PS versus PT1 abundance plots, all samples were subsampled to the same number of TCRs (28,000). TCRs were defined as expanded if absent before sensitization and observed at least eight times at the 2-week time point. The public sequencing data were trimmed at Q25 with fastp and processed into clonotypes with MiXCR by TCRdb, which kept only in-frame beta chains. All rows with the same CDR3 protein become a single entry with the most common DNA and genes. TCRdb's processing, not the study's, gives the V and J calls here. Within this sample are approximately 49,000 distinct CDR3 sequences, with around 9% of them counted one time only. The leading ten clones occupy around 4.5% of the sample.

The data derive from a study of human T cells and chemical hapten exposure (dated by TCRdb to the early 2020s). With regard to the full study: For sensitization, 2% DPC in acetone was applied to a roughly 2 cm by roughly 2 cm area of upper inner arm skin. Blood for TCR sequencing was provided by twenty-nine alopecia patients at one to four time points (pre-sensitization, 2, 6 and 24 weeks). The patient cohort, mostly female, included alopecia areata with under or over 50% scalp involvement, alopecia totalis and alopecia universalis. Blood samples were taken from patients before sensitization (week 0) and at 2, 6 and about 24 weeks after DPC sensitization. Patients additionally received weekly therapeutic DPC doses to the scalp throughout the roughly 23-week study period. Patch tests used Finn chambers with 0.01% DPC on the upper back, scored after 6 days by International Contact Dermatitis Research Group standards. Libraries were combined into a pool for sequencing, and differences in TCR yield between samples came mainly from small differences in library volumes within the pool. This study followed changes in the peripheral blood TCR repertoire in vivo during primary and secondary sensitization of alopecia patients to the hapten diphenylcyclopropenone (DPC). Overall study outcomes, separate from this receptor: Alopecia, a presumed autoimmune disease, was present in all patients, so the immune response of the patients might differ from that of healthy individuals. Significantly more large CDR3 similarity clusters were formed by expanded TCRs than by pre-sensitization or healthy control sets, consistent with antigen-driven responses. The number of TCRs above 1 in 1000 frequency did not change with DPC sensitization; there was no evidence of global repertoire structure alterations. After repeated subsampling, changes were observed in the strength of the expansion versus patch-test correlation and in the threshold at which the correlation became significant. Patch test score correlated positively with the number of PT1 expanded TCRs, reaching significance at thresholds 8, 16 and 32 but not at 4.

V is cut back by 11 bases and J by 4 bases, with 6 bases in the junction unmatched. Sequences MNHNS (CDR1) and SASEGT (CDR2) are obtained from the germline V gene. Taken from cysteine to phenylalanine, the CDR3 has 13 residues. Only the CDR3 portion is preserved as DNA: 39 bases, with reading frame beginning at the first base. What this sample's time point label stands for: patch test 1, 2 weeks after DPC sensitization. Read against the paper, the sample's treatment or condition label means: therapeutic diphenylcyclopropenone sensitization with weekly scalp DPC. Blood at each patch-test visit was drawn before the patch test was applied. Patients were considered eligible if aged 18 to 70, diagnosed with alopecia and deemed suitable for DPC therapy, and patients were excluded if pregnant. Unfractionated whole blood was collected in Tempus Blood RNA tubes, and total RNA was extracted from that blood.

This receptor chain uses TRBV6-1 and TRBJ1-5; TRBD1 lines up with 9 middle nucleotides. The sequencing used whole blood, collected in connection with sensitization to the hapten diphenylcyclopropenone (DPC). The clonotype originates from a woman aged 45-65 years with alopecia areata. Some clones in this sample may be carry-over from other donors' samples. The nucleotide sequence reads TGTGCCGGACAGGGGTCGGCGAATCAGCCCCAGCATTTT. Its protein is CAGQGSANQPQHF.